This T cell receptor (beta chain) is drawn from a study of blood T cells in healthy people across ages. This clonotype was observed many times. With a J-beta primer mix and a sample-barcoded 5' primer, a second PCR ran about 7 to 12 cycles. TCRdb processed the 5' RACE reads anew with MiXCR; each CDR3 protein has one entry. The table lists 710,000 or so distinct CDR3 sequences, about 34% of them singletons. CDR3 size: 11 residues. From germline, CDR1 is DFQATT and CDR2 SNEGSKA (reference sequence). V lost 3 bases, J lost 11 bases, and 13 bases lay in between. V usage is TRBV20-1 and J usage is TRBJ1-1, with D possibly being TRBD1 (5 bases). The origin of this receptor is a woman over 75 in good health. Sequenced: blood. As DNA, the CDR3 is TGCAGTGCTAGTATTCAGGGCCTGGCTTTCTTT. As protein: CSASIQGLAFF.